These 24 T cell receptor beta chains originate from one sample sequenced in a study of blood T cell repertoires in COVID-19. The protocol was immunoSEQ multiplex PCR, while the TCRdb copy is restricted to in-frame clones and leaves out a portion. The sample shows about 300,000 clones, roughly 90% of them seen only once. The specimen was peripheral blood. These receptors were taken from a woman in her thirties with COVID-19, enrolled during active disease.

In nucleotides, the CDR3 is TGTGCCAGCAGTCCGCAGGGGTACGAGCAGTACTTC. Encoded protein: CASSPQGYEQYF. The rearrangement uses TRBV28 and TRBJ2-7, with D perhaps matching TRBD1 (6 bases). The germline gives CDR1 MDHEN, CDR2 SYDVKM. With 5 bases removed from V and 4 bases from J, the gap between germline ends came to 9 bases. CDR3 length: 12 residues. The whole variable domain, filled in from reference TRBV28 and TRBJ2-7, reads DVKVTQSSRYLVKRTGEKVFLECVQDMDHENMFWYRQDPGLGLRLIYFSYDVKMKEKGDIPEGYSVSREKKERFSLILESASTNQTSMYLCASSPQGYEQYFGPGTRLTVT.

The CDR3 sequence is CASSLVGQPQHF. The DNA of the CDR3 is TGTGCCAGCAGCTTAGTTGGCCAGCCCCAGCATTTT. This chain links TRBV5-4 with TRBJ1-5; D is unclear. The CDR3 runs to 12 residues. V gave up 2 bases and J gave up 7 bases, with 7 bases separating them. In germline, CDR1 is SGHNT, CDR2 YYREEE (reference sequence).

This CDR3 reads CASSPYGYSYNEQFF. The CDR3 DNA sequence: TGTGCCAGCAGCCCATACGGGTATTCCTACAATGAGCAGTTCTTC. The chain employs TRBV7-2 and TRBJ2-1; the D is unclear. Germline loops: CDR1 SGHTA, CDR2 FQGNSA. With 5 bases removed from V and 1 base from J, the gap between germline ends came to 12 bases. CDR3 length: 15 amino acids. Looking up the rest from reference TRBV7-2 and TRBJ2-1 gives the full variable domain: GAGVSQSPSNKVTEKGKDVELRCDPISGHTALYWYRQSLGQGLEFLIYFQGNSAPDKSGLPSDRFSAERTGGSVSTLTIQRTQQEDSAVYLCASSPYGYSYNEQFFGPGTRLTVL.

This chain joins TRBV5-4 and TRBJ2-1; TRBD2 aligns across 7 bases. Germline CDR1 SGHNT, CDR2 YYREEE (reference sequence). The CDR3 is 16 amino acids. V lost 1 base and J lost 3; bases outside the gene matches: 7. The CDR3 region has the DNA TGTGCCAGCAGCTTGAAGCCCCGGGACTACTACAATGAGCAGTTCTTC. Encoded protein: CASSLKPRDYYNEQFF.

This rearrangement joins TRBV5-1 to TRBJ1-5; TRBD1 aligns across 7 bases. The CDR3 has 15 residues. Germline lookup yields CDR1 SGHRS and CDR2 YFSETQ. Germline trimming cut 5 bases from V and 0 bases from J; bases unmatched to any gene: 5. The CDR3 DNA reads TGCGCCAGCAGTCCGACAGGGTATAGCAATCAGCCCCAGCATTTT. Translation: CASSPTGYSNQPQHF.

The chain combines TRBV10-3 with TRBJ2-1; a weak D match, TRBD1 (6 bases). CDR1 is ENHRY and CDR2 is SYGVKD in the germline V gene. Trimming shortened V by 6 bases and J by 9 bases, and 18 bases separated the two germline ends. This CDR3 has 14 amino acids. The CDR3 loop reads CAISDLDRRGEQFF. In DNA form, the CDR3 reads TGTGCCATCAGCGACCTGGACAGACGGGGTGAGCAGTTCTTC.

The V call is TRBV19, the J call TRBJ2-5; TRBD2 agrees at 10 bases. This CDR3 has 13 residues. Germline CDR1 LNHDA, CDR2 SQIVND (reference sequence). The trim removed 7 bases at V and 5 bases at J, leaving 4 bases unmatched. Here the CDR3 DNA reads TGTGCCAGTAACCTAGCGGGAGCTGAGACCCAGTACTTC. Its protein product is CASNLAGAETQYF. The complete variable domain, with remaining parts taken from reference TRBV19 and TRBJ2-5, reads DGGITQSPKYLFRKEGQNVTLSCEQNLNHDAMYWYRQDPGQGLRLIYYSQIVNDFQKGDIAEGYSVSREKKESFPLTVTSAQKNPTAFYLCASNLAGAETQYFGPGTRLLVL.

This chain connects TRBV10-3 to TRBJ2-1; 7 bases fit TRBD1. Germline CDR1 and CDR2: ENHRY and SYGVKD. Unmatched junction bases numbered 8, after V lost 6 bases and J lost 3 bases. The CDR3 is made up of 15 amino acids. This CDR3 reads CAIRPTTGIYNEQFF. The CDR3 DNA reads as TGTGCCATCAGACCGACGACAGGGATCTACAATGAGCAGTTCTTC.

The chain links TRBV9 to TRBJ2-2; TRBD2 agrees at 10 bases. The CDR3 covers 16 residues. Per the germline V gene, CDR1 is SGDLS and CDR2 is YYNGEE. Losses at the gene ends were 3 bases for V and 4 bases for J; bases not matched to a gene: 6. CDR3 bases: TGTGCCAGCAGCGCTTTAAGCGGGAGGGCCACCGGGGAGCTGTTTTTT. The encoded protein is CASSALSGRATGELFF.

J is TRBJ1-5 and V is TRBV4-2; 8 positions match TRBD1. This CDR3 contains 14 residues. V lost 5 bases and J lost 2; bases outside the gene matches: 2. Looked up from germline, CDR1 is LGHNA and CDR2 is YNFKEQ. CDR3 in DNA: TGTGCCAGCAGCAACAGGGGGGGCAATCAGCCCCAGCATTTT. It codes for CASSNRGGNQPQHF.

V and J are TRBV24-1 and TRBJ2-3, with TRBD1 identical over 8 bases. The V gene's germline CDR1 is KGHDR and CDR2 SFDVKD. This CDR3 has 15 residues. V lost 2 bases to trimming and J lost 2 bases; unmatched junction nucleotides: 2. The CDR3 DNA reads TGTGCCACCAGTGATTGGACAGGGACCACAGATACGCAGTATTTT. Translated: CATSDWTGTTDTQYF.

The V and J genes are TRBV10-1 and TRBJ2-7; 7 bases agree with TRBD2. From germline, CDR1 is WNHNN and CDR2 SYGVQD (reference sequence). The CDR3 runs to 17 residues. After removal of 0 bases from V and 0 bases from J, the junction contained 8 bases not matched to a gene. The CDR3 sequence: CASSESPERGHSYEQYF. CDR3 bases: TGCGCCAGCAGTGAGTCCCCCGAGCGGGGTCACTCCTACGAGCAGTACTTC.

This clone was found a few times. The chain has TRBV29-1 and TRBJ2-1; D not resolved. The CDR3 has 11 amino acids. Germline CDR1 and CDR2: SQVTM and ANQGSEA. The ends were cut back, 4 bases at V and 5 bases at J, with 6 bases in the middle. The CDR3: CSVVIHNEQFF. In DNA, the CDR3 is TGCAGCGTTGTAATTCACAATGAGCAGTTCTTC.

As to this clone: At one end, the junction sequence differs from germline, possibly due to a read error. The chain combines TRBV7-7 with TRBJ2-2; 8 bases match TRBD1. The CDR3 is 17 residues long. Per the germline V gene, CDR1 is SSHAT and CDR2 is FNYEAQ (reference sequence). The CDR3 loop reads CASSGRQGTANTGELFF. DNA of the CDR3: TGTGCTAGCAGCGGAAGACAGGGGACCGCGAACACCGGGGAGCTGTTTTTT.

This rearrangement joins TRBV2 to TRBJ2-5; 12 bases agree with TRBD2. This CDR3 is built from 16 residues. V shed 2 bases, J shed 4 bases, and the junction held 5 bases outside the gene matches. Looked up from germline, CDR1 is SNHLY and CDR2 is FYNNEI. The CDR3, as DNA: TGTGCCAGCAGTGAAAATCAGGGACTAGCGGGAGAGACCCAGTACTTC. Protein product: CASSENQGLAGETQYF.

V is TRBV7-2 and J is TRBJ2-7; 12 bases line up with TRBD2. Germline V gene lookup returns CDR1 SGHTA and CDR2 FQGNSA. Trimming cost V 5 bases and J 0 bases; bases outside gene matches: 5. This CDR3 contains 16 residues. Here the CDR3 DNA reads TGTGCCAGCAGCGGAGGACTAGCGGGAAGCTCCTACGAGCAGTACTTC. Amino acids: CASSGGLAGSSYEQYF.

The chain recombines TRBV2 with TRBJ1-6; D is unclear. Germline CDR1 is SNHLY and CDR2 is FYNNEI. Trimming took off 8 bases at V and 3 bases at J, with 8 bases between the two ends. The CDR3 has 13 residues. DNA for the CDR3: TGTGCCAGCCATCGGGACTATAATTCACCCCTCCACTTT. This codes for CASHRDYNSPLHF.

The chain recombines TRBV18 with TRBJ1-2; no clear D gene. The CDR3 covers 15 residues. Germline V gives CDR1 KGHSH, CDR2 LQKENI. Between the trimmed V and J ends, which lost 5 bases and 6 bases, there was a span of 19 bases. As DNA, the CDR3 is TGTGCCAGCTCAACCTTGCCCTACTACCGGGATGGCTACACCTTC. Its protein product is CASSTLPYYRDGYTF.

V gene TRBV28 combines with J gene TRBJ1-2; TRBD1 might be the D (5 bases). The germline V gene encodes CDR1 MDHEN and CDR2 SYDVKM. V gave up 3 bases and J gave up 0 bases, with 8 bases separating them. The CDR3 is 14 amino acids. The CDR3 region is CASSFGGSNYGYTF. CDR3 DNA: TGTGCCAGCAGTTTCGGGGGATCTAACTATGGCTACACCTTC.

V and J are TRBV5-5 and TRBJ2-1; 8 bases match TRBD1. Looked up from germline, CDR1 is SGHKS and CDR2 is YYEKEE (reference sequence). Trimming removed 4 bases from V and 0 bases from J; junction bases left unmatched: 6. CDR3 length: 16 amino acids. The CDR3 DNA is TGTGCCAGCAGCCCTCGACAGGGGAGCTCCTACAATGAGCAGTTCTTC. Protein product: CASSPRQGSSYNEQFF.

The V gene is TRBV4-2, the J gene TRBJ2-3, with D tentatively TRBD1 (6 bases). Trimming took off 3 bases at V and 6 bases at J, with 19 bases between the two ends. The CDR3 contains 16 residues. Germline V gives CDR1 LGHNA, CDR2 YNFKEQ. CDR3 residues: CASSHVRDNFGDTQYF. The CDR3, as DNA: TGTGCCAGCAGCCACGTCCGGGACAACTTCGGGGATACGCAGTATTTT.

This chain uses TRBV5-1 with TRBJ2-1; 10 nucleotides agree with TRBD2. CDR1 and CDR2 (germline): SGHRS, YFSETQ. CDR3 size: 17 residues. Trimming took 0 bases from V and 4 from J; bases not matched to a gene: 7. This CDR3 is CASSLEEGLAIYNEQFF. CDR3 in DNA: TGCGCCAGCAGCTTGGAGGAGGGACTAGCGATTTACAATGAGCAGTTCTTC.

This clone was counted a single time. The chain is built from TRBV28 and TRBJ1-2; D is possibly TRBD1 (5 bases). Looked up from germline, CDR1 is MDHEN and CDR2 is SYDVKM. The CDR3 totals 15 residues. The V gene lost 3 bases and the J gene lost 5 bases, with 16 bases spanning the gap. CDR3 sequence reads: CASSFEDTEPYGYTF. CDR3 sequence (DNA): TGTGCCAGCAGTTTCGAGGACACCGAACCTTATGGCTACACCTTC.

V is TRBV5-1 and J is TRBJ2-5; D is perhaps TRBD1 (7 bases). CDR1 and CDR2 from the germline V gene are SGHRS and YFSETQ. V shed 4 bases and J shed 5 bases, with 21 bases lying between them. This CDR3 has 16 amino acids. The CDR3 protein is CASSPAGGGGPETQYF. CDR3 in DNA: TGCGCCAGCAGCCCGGCAGGGGGAGGAGGGCCTGAGACCCAGTACTTC.